Listed here is a single TCR beta chain. This clonotype counts as medium-sized (0.01 to 0.1%). Its recognized antigen is unknown. Qualities for individual bases were not recorded, and no much larger clone is one base off. The data are from a study of spatial heterogeneity in lung cancer (dated by TCRdb to between 2018 and 2020). General notes on the study: Beta-chain transcripts were consistently detected in greater numbers than alpha-chain transcripts, which likely reflected higher beta-chain transcript abundance. A strong correlation was found between TCR transcript counts in tumor regions and a T cell transcriptional module score from matched bulk RNA-seq. In the raw uncorrected reads, each unique combination of TCR and UMI appeared on average more than ten times. TCR alpha and beta repertoires were quantitatively compared across multiple tumor regions, matched nontumor lung and blood in non-small cell lung cancer. TCR repertoire features were related to nonsynonymous mutation counts determined by whole-exome sequencing of tumor tissue. Both alpha and beta chains were TCR-sequenced in 200 or so tumor regions, fewer than 80 matched nontumor lung samples and more than 50 PBMC samples obtained at surgery. On the study overall, not on this receptor specifically: Confirming at a functional level the hypothesis that regional TCRs recognize regional mutations was considered to require additional single-cell paired TCR alpha and beta sequencing. TCR-seq was estimated to cover only approximately 6.6% of tumor T cells for alpha chains and 13% to 15% for beta chains. The count of ubiquitous expanded TCRs correlated with the count of ubiquitous nonsynonymous mutations, and the count of regional expanded TCRs correlated with the count of regional nonsynonymous mutations. The number of expanded intratumoral alpha and beta TCRs correlated with the tumor nonsynonymous mutation count.

Trimming takes 7 bases off V and 2 bases off J; junction bases not matched to a gene: 5. The CDR3 measures 13 amino acids from cysteine to phenylalanine. The DNA shown is the 39-base CDR3, in frame from base 1. CDR1 SQVTM and CDR2 ANQGSEA are derived from the germline V gene. Libraries were built with 5' RACE. Sequencing was carried out with a NextSeq 500. In the TCR library protocol, a unique molecular identifier was attached to each TCR cDNA molecule so that PCR and sequencing errors could be corrected. In the authors' own workflow: TCR identification, UMI-based error correction and CDR3 extraction were all carried out with Decombinator tools. TCRs above a frequency of 2 per 1,000, corresponding to the top 1% of the tumor frequency distribution, were defined as expanded. Expanded tumor TCRs were classed as regional if statistically deemed absent (corrected P<0.05) from at least one tumor region, otherwise ubiquitous. Each repertoire was subsampled 100 times to 5,000 TCRs, after which Renyi diversity was computed with the R vegan package. To build CDR3 similarity networks, amino acid triplet string-kernel similarity was used, and CDR3s were connected when their pairwise similarity was above 0.82. TCRdb reprocessing: public reads trimmed at Q25 with fastp, clones called with MiXCR, in-frame beta chains kept. Identical CDR3 protein sequences are pooled into one entry, listed with their most common genes and DNA. TCRdb assigned the V and J calls; the authors' analysis was not used. The sample data list about 4,900 distinct CDR3 sequences, and 25% to 40% of these were observed just once. About 15% of the sample is taken by the ten largest.

What this sample's time point label stands for: sample taken at primary tumor resection. Donors were about 70 patients with early-stage, untreated non-small cell lung cancer from the lung TRACERx cohort. Without any cell sorting, TCR sequencing was performed on whole RNA extracted either from tumor and nontumor lung tissue or from cryopreserved PBMC samples. Only patients for whom sufficient RNA was available from at least two tumor regions were selected for TCR sequencing. A lung pathologist reviewed the tumor and adjacent nontumor lung specimens before the specimens were selected. This receptor was obtained from a male donor with early-stage non-small cell lung cancer. This specimen consisted of lung tumor tissue, obtained at surgery. The V gene is TRBV29-1 and the J gene is TRBJ2-7; the central 10 bases match TRBD1. The DNA reads as follows: TGCAGCGCTGGACAGGGGGGTACCTACGAGCAGTACTTC. It translates to CSAGQGGTYEQYF.